This T cell receptor beta chain came from a study of technical replicates of blood from several donors. Profiling relied on immunoSEQ multiplex PCR, and the TCRdb table lists in-frame clones only, not all of them. The sample lists under 65,000 clones, around nine tenths occurring once. The material sequenced was PBMCs. The sequence derives from a human donor in good health. Some clones in this sample may be carry-over from other donors' samples.

The CDR3 loop is CASSYRTSGGGETQYF. The DNA of the CDR3 is TGTGCCAGCAGCTATAGGACTAGCGGGGGGGGTGAGACCCAGTACTTC. V gene TRBV7-2 combines with J gene TRBJ2-5; 15 bases are shared with TRBD2. This CDR3 is 16 amino acids long. Germline V gene lookup returns CDR1 SGHTA and CDR2 FQGNSA. The junction had 5 bases not matched to a gene; V was cut back by 4 bases and J by 5 bases.